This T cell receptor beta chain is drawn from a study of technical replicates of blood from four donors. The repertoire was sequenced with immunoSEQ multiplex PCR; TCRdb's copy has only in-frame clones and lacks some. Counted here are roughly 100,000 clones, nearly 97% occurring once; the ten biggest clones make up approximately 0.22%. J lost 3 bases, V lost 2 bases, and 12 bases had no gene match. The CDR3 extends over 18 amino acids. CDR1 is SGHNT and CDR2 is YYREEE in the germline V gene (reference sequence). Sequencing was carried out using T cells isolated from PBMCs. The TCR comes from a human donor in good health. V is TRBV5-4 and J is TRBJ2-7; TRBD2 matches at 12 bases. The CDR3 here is CASSLDGTSGRRGYEQYF. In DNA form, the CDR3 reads TGTGCCAGCAGCTTAGATGGGACTAGCGGGCGCCGGGGCTACGAGCAGTACTTC.